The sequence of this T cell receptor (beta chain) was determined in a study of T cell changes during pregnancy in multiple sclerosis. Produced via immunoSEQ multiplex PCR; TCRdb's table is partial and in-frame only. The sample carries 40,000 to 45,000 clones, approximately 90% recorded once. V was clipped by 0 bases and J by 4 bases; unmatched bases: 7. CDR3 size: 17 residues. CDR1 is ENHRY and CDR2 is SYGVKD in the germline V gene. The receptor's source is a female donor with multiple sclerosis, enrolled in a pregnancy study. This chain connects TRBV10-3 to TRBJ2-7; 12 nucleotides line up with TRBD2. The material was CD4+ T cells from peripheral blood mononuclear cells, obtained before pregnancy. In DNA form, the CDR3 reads TGTGCCATCAGTGAGTCAGGCCTAGCGGGAGGGCGGTACGAGCAGTACTTC. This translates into CAISESGLAGGRYEQYF.